This T cell receptor (beta chain) was retrieved from a study of blood T cell repertoires in COVID-19 (dated by TCRdb to 2019 to 2021). Study-wide context: Samples covering the acute and convalescent phases of COVID-19 were provided by collaborators in the United States, Italy and Spain. The prospective study material was composed of cDNA or gDNA derived from T cells, B-cell-depleted T cells, or PBMCs. Subjects who had been exposed to COVID-19, were actively infected with it, or had recovered from it provided the deeply sampled blood TCRbeta repertoires that made up the dataset. The repertoires were released in a freely available public database meant as a resource for research on the immune response to SARS-CoV-2. The sample metadata nearly always contained a de-identified subject ID, COVID-19 status, age in years and sex. Samples were obtained from the ongoing ImmuneRACE study (first 160 participants) and from some 1,300 subjects provided by 6 global collaborators. Where available, HLA class I and class II types were obtained from metadata supplied by the sample provider rather than from assay-based typing.

Participants in the prospective study were enrolled through a virtual design, were aged about 18 to 89 years, and lived in roughly 26 United States geographic areas. In the prospective study, participants were assigned to cohorts based on the clinical history participants reported in a screening survey and a study questionnaire. Recovered participants in ImmuneRACE Cohort 3 were defined as having two consecutive negative NP/OP PCR tests, clearance from a healthcare professional, or resolution of symptoms. Each participant in the prospective study had whole blood, serum and a nasopharyngeal or oropharyngeal swab collected by mobile phlebotomists. Prospective study participants could optionally give additional blood draws and questionnaires over an approximately two-month period. Before DNA extraction, blood samples from the prospective study were shipped at room temperature or frozen. Study-wide conclusions, independent of this receptor: The quantity of clinical and demographic metadata differed by source and by participant and was supplied without curation.

TCRbeta CDR3 regions were amplified from genomic DNA using the immunoSEQ Assay, a bias-controlled multiplex PCR. The original pipeline was this. The number of nucleated cells in each sample was estimated from the amplification of reference gene primers within the assay. To quantify the absolute abundance of each unique TCRbeta CDR3 rearrangement, sequence reads were collapsed and filtered. For each sample, productive Simpson clonality was calculated as the square root of Simpson's diversity index over productive rearrangements. This immuneACCESS table, as held by TCRdb, lists in-frame sequences with V and J called but not all clones. Of the missing ones, under half trace to an unresolved V gene in checked studies; the others have no known cause. The DNA was the basis for D and trimming; V, J and clone size are from that table. This sample is represented by some 300,000 clones; 88% of them were singletons. Of the sample, 0.75% to 1% is held by the ten largest clones.

As concerns this clone: Its binding antigen is unknown. No base quality information exists; no much larger clone differs at one position.

Here V drops 2 bases and J drops 4 bases, and the junction holds 12 bases not matched to any gene. CDR1 KGHDR and CDR2 SFDVKD are derived from the germline V gene. The CDR3 goes from the cysteine to the phenylalanine over 17 residues. Only the CDR3 region is kept as DNA, spanning 51 bases read in frame from base 1. The rearranged chain carries TRBV24-1 and TRBJ2-5; 7 middle bases align to TRBD2. The receptor comes from a woman between 25 and 40 years old who had recovered from COVID-19. Sequenced input: PBMCs or T cells enriched from blood (not recorded which). The CDR3: CATSDSTGALATETQYF. The DNA sequence reads TGTGCCACCAGTGATTCTACCGGAGCACTAGCGACAGAGACCCAGTACTTC.